This T cell receptor beta chain was profiled in a study of blood T cells in healthy people across ages. Overall study context: Roughly one uniquely barcoded beta molecule per two T cells was captured. General study results and limits: There was no known CMV status for donors, so expanded clonotype changes were possibly confounded. PBMCs were not sorted, which prevented a conclusive comparison of naive versus antigen-experienced cells.

With 5 bases clipped from V and 5 bases from J, the junction kept 9 bases outside the gene matches. The CDR3 covers 16 residues. From germline, CDR1 is MNHEY and CDR2 SVGAGI. This clonotype was counted between two and nine times. The antigen is undetermined. Then a second PCR, running roughly 6 to 11 cycles, was carried out with a sample-barcoded 5' primer and a J-beta primer mix. Via MiXCR, TCRdb re-called the 5' RACE reads, giving one row per CDR3 protein. The sample lists roughly 800,000 distinct CDR3 sequences; roughly 64% were seen once. The rearrangement links TRBV6-5 to TRBJ2-3, with 11 bases lining up with TRBD2. The receptor's source is a young man in good health. Specimen: blood. The CDR3, as DNA: TGTGCCAGCAGTAGAATAGCGGGGGGGCAGGGAGATACGCAGTATTTT. Translating gives CASSRIAGGQGDTQYF.